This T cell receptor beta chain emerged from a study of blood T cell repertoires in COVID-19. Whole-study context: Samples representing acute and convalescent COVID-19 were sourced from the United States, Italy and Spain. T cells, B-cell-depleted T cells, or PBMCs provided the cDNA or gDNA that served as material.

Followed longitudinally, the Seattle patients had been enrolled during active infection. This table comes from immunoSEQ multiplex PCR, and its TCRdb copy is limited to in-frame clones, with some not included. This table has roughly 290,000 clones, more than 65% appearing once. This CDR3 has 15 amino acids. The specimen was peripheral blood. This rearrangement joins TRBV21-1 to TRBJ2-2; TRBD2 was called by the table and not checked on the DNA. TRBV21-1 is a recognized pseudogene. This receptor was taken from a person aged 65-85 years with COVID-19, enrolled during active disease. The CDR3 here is CASSNGTSISGELFF. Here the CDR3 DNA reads TGTGCCAGCAGCAACGGGACTAGCATCTCCGGGGAGCTGTTTTTT.